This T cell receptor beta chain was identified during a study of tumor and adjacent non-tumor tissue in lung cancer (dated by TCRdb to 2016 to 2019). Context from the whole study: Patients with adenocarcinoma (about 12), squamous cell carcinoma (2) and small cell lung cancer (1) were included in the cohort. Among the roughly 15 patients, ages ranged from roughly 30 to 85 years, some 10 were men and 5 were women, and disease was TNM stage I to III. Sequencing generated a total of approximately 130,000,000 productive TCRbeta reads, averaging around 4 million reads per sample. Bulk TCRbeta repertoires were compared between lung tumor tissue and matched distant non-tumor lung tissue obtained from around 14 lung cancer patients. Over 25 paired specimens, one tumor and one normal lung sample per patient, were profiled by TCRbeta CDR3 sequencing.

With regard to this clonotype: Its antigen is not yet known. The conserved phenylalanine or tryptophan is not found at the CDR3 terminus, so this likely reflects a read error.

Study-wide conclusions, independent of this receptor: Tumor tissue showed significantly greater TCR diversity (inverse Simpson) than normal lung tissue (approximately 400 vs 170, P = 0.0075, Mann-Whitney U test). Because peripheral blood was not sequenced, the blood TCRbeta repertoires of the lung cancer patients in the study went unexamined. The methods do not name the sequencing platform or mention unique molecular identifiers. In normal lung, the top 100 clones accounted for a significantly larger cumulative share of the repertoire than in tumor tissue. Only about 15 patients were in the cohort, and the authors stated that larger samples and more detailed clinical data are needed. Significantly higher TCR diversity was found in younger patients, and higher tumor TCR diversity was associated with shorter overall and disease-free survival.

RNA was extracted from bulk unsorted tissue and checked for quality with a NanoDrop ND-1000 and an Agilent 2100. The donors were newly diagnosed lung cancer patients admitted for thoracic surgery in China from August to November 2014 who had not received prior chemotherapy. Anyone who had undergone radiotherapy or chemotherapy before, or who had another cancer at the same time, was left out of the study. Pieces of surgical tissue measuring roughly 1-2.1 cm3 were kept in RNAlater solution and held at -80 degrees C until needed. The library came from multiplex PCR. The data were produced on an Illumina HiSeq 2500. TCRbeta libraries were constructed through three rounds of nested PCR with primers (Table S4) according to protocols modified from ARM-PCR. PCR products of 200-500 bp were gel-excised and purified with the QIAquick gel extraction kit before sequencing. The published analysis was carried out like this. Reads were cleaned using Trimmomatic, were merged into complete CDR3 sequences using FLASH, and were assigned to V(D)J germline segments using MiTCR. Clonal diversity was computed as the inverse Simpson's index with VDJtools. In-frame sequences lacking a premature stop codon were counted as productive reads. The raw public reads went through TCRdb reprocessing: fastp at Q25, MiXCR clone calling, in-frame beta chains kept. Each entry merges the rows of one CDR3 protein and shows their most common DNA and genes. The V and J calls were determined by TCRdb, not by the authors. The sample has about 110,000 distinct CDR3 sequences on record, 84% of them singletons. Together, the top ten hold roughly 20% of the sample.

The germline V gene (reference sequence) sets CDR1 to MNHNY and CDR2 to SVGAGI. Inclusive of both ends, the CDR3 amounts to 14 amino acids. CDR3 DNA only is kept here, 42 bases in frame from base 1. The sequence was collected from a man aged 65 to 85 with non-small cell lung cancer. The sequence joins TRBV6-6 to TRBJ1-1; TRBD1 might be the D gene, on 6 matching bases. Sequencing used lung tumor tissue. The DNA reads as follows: TGTGCCGCAGACCTCACAGGGTGGGACACCGAAGCTTTCTTG. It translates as CAADLTGWDTEAFL.